The next 4 T cell receptor beta chains were all read from a single sample in a study of CD8 T cells in ankylosing spondylitis. A single record per CDR3 protein comes from TCRdb applying MiXCR to the 5' RACE reads. The sample shows 35,000 to 50,000 distinct CDR3 sequences, over 3.5% of them seen only once. The sequenced sample was blood, either unsorted or a sorted T cell fraction (not recorded which). The receptor set was obtained from a female donor with ankylosing spondylitis or in good health (not recorded which).

This clonotype was detected only a few times. CDR3 nucleotides: TGTGCCACTACCGGGACTAGCGACGAGCAGTACTTC. Amino acid sequence: CATTGTSDEQYF. The chain uses TRBV9 and TRBJ2-7; 10 nucleotides match TRBD2. V gave up 9 bases and J gave up 5 bases; unmatched junction bases: 5. The CDR3 covers 12 residues. The germline V gene has CDR1 SGDLS and CDR2 YYNGEE.

This clonotype was detected ten times or more. The rearrangement uses TRBV9 and TRBJ1-2; 7 bases are a match to TRBD1. The CDR3 length is 18 residues. The germline CDR1 and CDR2 sequences are SGDLS and YYNGEE. J gave up 4 bases and V 4 bases, and 19 bases lay outside the gene matches. This CDR3 reads CASSPPGVGGVFGYGYTF. The CDR3, as DNA: TGTGCCAGCAGCCCCCCAGGGGTAGGGGGCGTGTTCGGCTATGGCTACACCTTC.

The sample holds many counts of this clonotype. A much larger clone lies one base from this, so it may be a read error. The chain employs TRBV9 and TRBJ2-1; perhaps TRBD2 as D (7 bases). CDR3 length: 15 amino acids. The V gene's germline CDR1 is SGDLS and CDR2 YYNGEE. The V end was cut by 0 bases, the J end by 12 bases, with 19 bases between. CDR3: CASSVDGGGESAQFF. The CDR3 nucleotides are TGTGCCAGCAGCGTAGACGGAGGGGGGGAGAGTGCGCAGTTCTTC.

Ten or more counts support this clonotype. The V call is TRBV9, the J call TRBJ2-3; 7 bases line up with TRBD1. V gave up 4 bases and J gave up 0 bases; unmatched junction bases: 5. The CDR3 runs to 15 residues. Per the germline V gene, CDR1 is SGDLS and CDR2 is YYNGEE. The CDR3: CASSLVDRSTDTQYF. The DNA for the CDR3 is TGTGCCAGCAGCCTCGTGGACAGGAGCACAGATACGCAGTATTTT.